Presented here are 17 T cell receptor beta chains from one specimen sequenced in a study of graft-versus-host responses after intestinal transplantation. Libraries were prepared by immunoSEQ multiplex PCR; TCRdb keeps only in-frame clonotypes and omits some of them. Altogether about 120,000 clones are present, approximately 92% being singletons, with the ten largest covering 0.095% to 0.15%. The antigens of these receptors remain unknown. Sequences were derived from unstimulated CD4+ T cells sorted from spleen or lymph node cells, sampled before intestinal transplant. The receptors come from a human donor who received an intestinal transplant.

For the CDR3, the DNA is TGTGCCAGCAGCTTGAGGGGGATGAACACTGAAGCTTTCTTT. As protein: CASSLRGMNTEAFF. The V call is TRBV7-2, the J call TRBJ1-1; a weak D match, TRBD1 (6 bases). V was pared by 3 bases and J by 0 bases, with 8 bases between. Germline-derived CDR1 and CDR2 are SGHTA and FQGNSA. The CDR3 has 14 amino acids.

The J gene is TRBJ1-4, the V gene TRBV19, with D possibly being TRBD1 (5 bases). CDR3 length: 14 amino acids. Germline V gives CDR1 LNHDA, CDR2 SQIVND (reference sequence). V was shortened by 11 bases and J by 5 bases, with 18 bases between the two germline ends. In DNA form, the CDR3 reads TGTGCCGGTCGTTCAACAGGCGGGAATGAAAAACTGTTTTTT. This gives the protein CAGRSTGGNEKLFF.

The chain uses TRBV28 and TRBJ2-6; D might be TRBD2 (5 bases). This CDR3 comprises 16 residues. From germline, CDR1 is MDHEN and CDR2 SYDVKM. Trimming took 10 bases from V and 0 from J, leaving 16 bases between them. CDR3 coding DNA: TGTGCCACCCCCGGAGAGGGATACTCTGGGGCCAACGTCCTGACTTTC. Translating gives CATPGEGYSGANVLTF.

The chain employs TRBV18 and TRBJ2-5, with D hard to call. The CDR3 length is 13 residues. V was pared by 3 bases and J by 5 bases, with 10 bases between. Germline CDR1 KGHSH, CDR2 LQKENI. As DNA, the CDR3 is TGTGCCAGCTCACCGGTTGAGGCGGAGACCCAGTACTTC. Translation gives CASSPVEAETQYF. Based on the CDR3 plus reference TRBV18 and TRBJ2-5, the full variable domain is NAGVMQNPRHLVRRRGQEARLRCSPMKGHSHVYWYRQLPEEGLKFMVYLQKENIIDESGMPKERFSAEFPKEGPSILRIQQVVRGDSAAYFCASSPVEAETQYFGPGTRLLVL.

The chain recombines TRBV10-3 with TRBJ1-3, with a weak D call TRBD1 (5 bases). V lost 1 base to trimming and J lost 0 bases, with 13 bases between them. This CDR3 comprises 17 residues. Germline CDR1 and CDR2: ENHRY and SYGVKD. Here the CDR3 DNA reads TGTGCCATCAGTGAGTTAGGGACCGGGCCCTCTGGAAACACCATATATTTT. This codes for CAISELGTGPSGNTIYF.

The chain recombines TRBV11-2 with TRBJ2-2; 8 bases are shared with TRBD2. This CDR3 contains 18 residues. V gave up 4 bases and J gave up 4 bases; unmatched junction bases: 14. Germline CDR1 reads SGHAT; CDR2 reads FQNNGV. CDR3 region: CASSSRWLAGALTGELFF. Written as DNA, the CDR3 is TGTGCCAGCAGCTCACGGTGGCTAGCGGGCGCCCTCACCGGGGAGCTGTTTTTT.

V and J are TRBV6-1 and TRBJ2-5, with TRBD2 identical over 9 bases. The J call may be in error: the DNA end matches TRBJ2-7 better. CDR1 is MNHNS and CDR2 is SASEGT in the germline V gene. This CDR3 is 15 amino acids long. CDR3 residues: CASSDPAGGLNEQYF. The CDR3 bases are TGTGCCAGCAGTGACCCAGCGGGAGGTTTGAACGAGCAGTACTTC.

This clone was seen only once. The genes are TRBV11-2 and TRBJ2-5; D is possibly TRBD2 (6 bases). Deletions cut 1 base from V and 5 bases from J, with 11 bases between. This CDR3 has 14 amino acids. The V gene's germline CDR1 is SGHAT and CDR2 FQNNGV. CDR3 sequence reads: CASSLVAGLETQYF. The CDR3 DNA reads as TGTGCCAGCAGCTTAGTTGCGGGACTGGAGACCCAGTACTTC.

The rearrangement joins TRBV7-8 to TRBJ2-5, with a tentative D call TRBD2 (6 bases). The V gene's germline CDR1 is SGHVS and CDR2 FQNEAQ. V was pared by 5 bases and J by 1 base, with 14 bases between. The CDR3 consists of 15 residues. For the CDR3, the DNA is TGTGCCAGCAGCCCCCGACTAGGCTCCCAAGAGACCCAGTACTTC. It encodes CASSPRLGSQETQYF.

This clone occurred once. The chain couples TRBV28 to TRBJ1-5; the D gene is possibly TRBD1 (5 bases). Germline V CDR1 and CDR2: MDHEN, SYDVKM. V lost 6 bases and J lost 1, with 13 bases in between. The length of the CDR3 is 15 residues. DNA for the CDR3: TGTGCCAGCAGCGGGCTCCGGGGGAGCAATCAGCCCCAGCATTTT. It encodes CASSGLRGSNQPQHF.

V gene TRBV28 combines with J gene TRBJ1-5; weak D call: TRBD1 (6 bases). V was pared by 2 bases and J by 5 bases, with 22 bases between. The CDR3 is made up of 18 amino acids. The germline gives CDR1 MDHEN, CDR2 SYDVKM. CDR3 sequence: CASSLLLGGGLKDQPQHF. CDR3 in DNA: TGTGCCAGCAGTTTACTTTTGGGTGGGGGGCTAAAGGATCAGCCCCAGCATTTT. Full variable domain (rest looked up from reference TRBV28 and TRBJ1-5): DVKVTQSSRYLVKRTGEKVFLECVQDMDHENMFWYRQDPGLGLRLIYFSYDVKMKEKGDIPEGYSVSREKKERFSLILESASTNQTSMYLCASSLLLGGGLKDQPQHFGDGTRLSIL.

The gene calls are TRBV28 and TRBJ2-7; D uncertain. Per the germline V gene, CDR1 is MDHEN and CDR2 is SYDVKM. The ends were cut back, 5 bases at V and 9 bases at J, with 14 bases in the middle. This CDR3 is 12 amino acids long. CDR3 loop: CASSRRVLRQYF. DNA of the CDR3: TGTGCCAGCAGTCGCCGGGTTCTGAGGCAGTACTTC.

The chain carries TRBV7-9 and TRBJ2-5, with a possible D match to TRBD2 (5 bases). The CDR3 spans 13 residues. Trimming took 8 bases from V and 2 from J, leaving 12 bases between them. Germline-derived CDR1 and CDR2 are SEHNR and FQNEAQ (reference sequence). CDR3 amino acids: CASGLGVQETQYF. The CDR3 bases are TGTGCCAGCGGCCTGGGAGTTCAAGAGACCCAGTACTTC. The full variable domain, completed using reference TRBV7-9 and TRBJ2-5, is DTGVSQNPRHKITKRGQNVTFRCDPISEHNRLYWYRQTLGQGPEFLTYFQNEAQLEKSRLLSDRFSAERPKGSFSTLEIQRTEQGDSAMYLCASGLGVQETQYFGPGTRLLVL.

The rearrangement uses TRBV9 and TRBJ1-1; tentative D call: TRBD1 (5 bases). Trimming stripped 0 bases from V and 3 bases from J, with 9 bases between. CDR1 and CDR2 (germline): SGDLS, YYNGEE. CDR3 size: 14 residues. This chain's CDR3 is CASSVAGFDTEAFF. The CDR3 DNA reads as TGTGCCAGCAGCGTAGCAGGGTTCGACACTGAAGCTTTCTTT.

The CDR3 DNA sequence: TGCGCCAGCAGTCCACGGGCCGGGGCCAACGTCCTGACTTTC. This codes for CASSPRAGANVLTF. V is TRBV5-1 and J is TRBJ2-6; no definite D call. The CDR3 runs 14 residues. The germline CDR1 and CDR2 sequences are SGHRS and YFSETQ. The ends were cut back, 5 bases at V and 4 bases at J, with 10 bases in the middle.

V is TRBV23-1 and J is TRBJ2-1; the D gene is possibly TRBD1 (6 bases). TRBV23-1 is filed as an ORF, its function uncertain. This CDR3 region has 11 residues. The CDR3 DNA reads as TGCGCTACCAAGAGGGGGAGTGAGCAGTTCTTC. Protein product: CATKRGSEQFF.

The chain recombines TRBV5-1 with TRBJ2-7; TRBD2 agrees at 14 bases. V was pared by 3 bases and J by 4 bases, with 9 bases of the junction left unmatched. Germline CDR1 is SGHRS and CDR2 is YFSETQ. The CDR3 runs to 17 residues. CDR3 sequence: CASSSRLAGGPVYEQYF. The CDR3 nucleotides read TGCGCCAGCAGCTCCCGACTAGCGGGAGGGCCGGTTTACGAGCAGTACTTC.